This T cell receptor beta chain was identified in a study of blood T cell repertoires in COVID-19. The wider study: Spain, Italy and the United States supplied samples that represented acute and convalescent COVID-19. Sources were T cells, B-cell-depleted T cells, or PBMCs; the material itself was cDNA or gDNA.

In the source study's methods: Nucleated cell counts were estimated from reference gene primer amplification. Here immunoSEQ multiplex PCR was the method, and the copy in TCRdb shows in-frame clones only, minus some. D and trimming were read from the DNA, whereas the V and J calls and clone size are those reported in that table. In the table there are 85,000 to 120,000 clones, 75% to 95% of which are singletons. CDR3 length: 16 amino acids. Germline V gives CDR1 MNHEY, CDR2 SVGEGT. Trimming took 2 bases from V and 0 from J, leaving 13 bases between them. The clonotype originates from a man aged 18 to 29 with acute or convalescent COVID-19. The sample was peripheral blood. The chain is built from TRBV6-2 or TRBV6-3 and TRBJ1-1; no definite D call. CDR3 DNA: TGTGCCAGCAGTTACCCGGGTGGCAGTATGAACACTGAAGCTTTCTTT. This translates into CASSYPGGSMNTEAFF.